This TCR beta chain was profiled in a study of shared clonotypes between healthy human individuals. Profiled with immunoSEQ multiplex PCR; TCRdb holds only in-frame clones, not every one. The sample lists roughly 1,500,000 clones, 95% to 99% occurring once. CDR1 SGDLS and CDR2 YYNGEE come from the germline V gene. V was pared by 0 bases and J by 6 bases, with 11 bases between. This CDR3 has 14 residues. The chain carries TRBV9 and TRBJ2-3; the D gene is possibly TRBD2 (6 bases). The specimen sequenced was naive CD4+ T cells sorted from blood. This sample's subset: CD45RA+ positively selected. The TCR comes from a man aged 30-40 years in good health. The DNA for the CDR3 is TGTGCCAGCAGCGTAGACCGCGGAGGGGATACGCAGTATTTT. Protein: CASSVDRGGDTQYF. Full variable domain (rest looked up from reference TRBV9 and TRBJ2-3): DSGVTQTPKHLITATGQRVTLRCSPRSGDLSVYWYQQSLDQGLQFLIQYYNGEERAKGNILERFSAQQFPDLHSELNLSSLELGDSALYFCASSVDRGGDTQYFGPGTRLTVL.